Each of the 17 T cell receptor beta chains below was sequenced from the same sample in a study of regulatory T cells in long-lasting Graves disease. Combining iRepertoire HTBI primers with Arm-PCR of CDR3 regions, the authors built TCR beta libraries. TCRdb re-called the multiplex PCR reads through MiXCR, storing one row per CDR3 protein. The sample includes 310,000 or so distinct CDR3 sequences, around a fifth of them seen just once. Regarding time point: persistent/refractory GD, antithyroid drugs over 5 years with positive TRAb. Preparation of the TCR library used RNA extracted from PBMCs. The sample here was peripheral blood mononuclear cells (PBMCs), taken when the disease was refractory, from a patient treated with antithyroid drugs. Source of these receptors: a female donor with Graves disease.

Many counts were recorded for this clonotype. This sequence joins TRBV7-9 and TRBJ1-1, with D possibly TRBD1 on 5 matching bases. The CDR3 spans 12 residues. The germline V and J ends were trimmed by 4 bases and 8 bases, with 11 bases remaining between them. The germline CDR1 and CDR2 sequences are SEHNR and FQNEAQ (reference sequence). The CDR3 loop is CASSSGLREAFF. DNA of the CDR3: TGTGCCAGCAGCTCGGGACTAAGGGAAGCTTTCTTT.

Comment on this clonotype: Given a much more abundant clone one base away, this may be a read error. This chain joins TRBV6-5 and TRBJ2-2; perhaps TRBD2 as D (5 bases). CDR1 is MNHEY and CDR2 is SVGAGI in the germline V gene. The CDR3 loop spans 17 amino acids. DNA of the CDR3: TGTGCCTGCAGTTACGACTACGGACCAAGGGACACCGGGGAGCTGTTTTTT. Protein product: CACSYDYGPRDTGELFF.

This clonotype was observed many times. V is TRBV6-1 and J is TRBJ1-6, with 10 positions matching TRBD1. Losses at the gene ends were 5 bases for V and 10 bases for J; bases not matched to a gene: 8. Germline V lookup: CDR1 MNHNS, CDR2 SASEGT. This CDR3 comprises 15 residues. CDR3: CASSPRQGAGSPLHF. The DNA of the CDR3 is TGTGCCAGCAGTCCGAGACAGGGGGCAGGATCACCCCTCCACTTT.

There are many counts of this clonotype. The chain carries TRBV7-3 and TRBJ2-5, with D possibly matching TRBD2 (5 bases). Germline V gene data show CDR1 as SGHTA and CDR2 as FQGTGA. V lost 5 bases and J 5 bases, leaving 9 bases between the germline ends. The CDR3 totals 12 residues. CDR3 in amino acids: CASSGGDETQYF. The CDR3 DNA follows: TGTGCCAGCAGCGGAGGCGACGAGACCCAGTACTTC.

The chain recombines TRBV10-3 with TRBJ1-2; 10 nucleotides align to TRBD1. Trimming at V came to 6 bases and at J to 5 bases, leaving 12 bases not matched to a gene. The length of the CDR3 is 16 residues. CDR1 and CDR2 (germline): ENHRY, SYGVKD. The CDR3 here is CAIRDPTGTGAYGYTF. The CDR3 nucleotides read TGTGCCATCAGGGACCCGACCGGGACAGGGGCTTATGGCTACACCTTC.

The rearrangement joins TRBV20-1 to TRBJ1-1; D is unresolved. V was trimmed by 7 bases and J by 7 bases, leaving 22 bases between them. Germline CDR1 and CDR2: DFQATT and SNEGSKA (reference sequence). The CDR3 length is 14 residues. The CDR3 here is CSVKIFAQYDEAFF. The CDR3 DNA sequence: TGCAGTGTCAAAATATTTGCGCAGTACGATGAAGCTTTCTTT.

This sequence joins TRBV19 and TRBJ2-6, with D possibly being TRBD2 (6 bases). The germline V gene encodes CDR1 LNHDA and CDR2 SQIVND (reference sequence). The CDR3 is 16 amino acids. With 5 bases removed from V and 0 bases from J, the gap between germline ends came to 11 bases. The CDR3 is CASSPSTSSGANVLTF. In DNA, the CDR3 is TGTGCCAGTAGTCCCTCGACTAGCTCTGGGGCCAACGTCCTGACTTTC.

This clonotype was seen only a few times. The CDR3 nucleotides are TGTGCCAGCAGGAAGGGGGGCACTGAAGCTTTCTTT. Protein sequence: CASRKGGTEAFF. The rearrangement uses TRBV5-5 and TRBJ1-1, with a tentative D call TRBD1 (6 bases). The germline V and J ends were trimmed by 5 bases and 4 bases, with 9 bases remaining between them. CDR3 length: 12 amino acids. CDR1 is SGHKS, CDR2 YYEKEE, per germline (reference sequence).

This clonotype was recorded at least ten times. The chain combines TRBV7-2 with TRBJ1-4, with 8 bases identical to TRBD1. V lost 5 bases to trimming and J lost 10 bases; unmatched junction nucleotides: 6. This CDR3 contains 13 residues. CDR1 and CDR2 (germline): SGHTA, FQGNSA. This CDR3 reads CASSLGQGRKLFF. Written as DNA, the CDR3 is TGTGCCAGCAGCCTTGGACAGGGACGAAAACTGTTTTTT.

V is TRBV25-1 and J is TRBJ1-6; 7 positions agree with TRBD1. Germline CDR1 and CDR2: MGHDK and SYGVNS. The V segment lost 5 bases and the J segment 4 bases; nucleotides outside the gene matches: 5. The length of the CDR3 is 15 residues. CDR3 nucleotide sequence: TGTGCCAGCAGTTGGGACAGCTCTTATAATTCACCCCTCCACTTT. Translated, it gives CASSWDSSYNSPLHF.

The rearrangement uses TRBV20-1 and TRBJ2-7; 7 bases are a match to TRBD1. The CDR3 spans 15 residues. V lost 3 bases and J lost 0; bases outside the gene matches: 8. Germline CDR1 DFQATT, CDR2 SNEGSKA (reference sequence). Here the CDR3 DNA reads TGCAGTGCTAGGTCTTCGACAGGGCCCTCCTACGAGCAGTACTTC. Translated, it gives CSARSSTGPSYEQYF.

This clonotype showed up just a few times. DNA of the CDR3: TGTGCCAGCATGGGGTTCATTCAGCCCCAGCATTTT. It codes for CASMGFIQPQHF. The chain has TRBV28 and TRBJ1-5; D gene uncertain. Germline V gene lookup returns CDR1 MDHEN and CDR2 SYDVKM. Trimming cost V 7 bases and J 6 bases, with 10 bases left between them. The CDR3 is 12 amino acids.

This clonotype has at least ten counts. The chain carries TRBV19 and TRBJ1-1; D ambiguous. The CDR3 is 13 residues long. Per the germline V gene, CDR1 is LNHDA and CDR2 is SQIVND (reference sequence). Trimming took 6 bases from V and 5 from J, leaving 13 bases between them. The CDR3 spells CASSIKKDTEAFF. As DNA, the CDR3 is TGTGCCAGTAGCATTAAAAAGGATACTGAAGCTTTCTTT.

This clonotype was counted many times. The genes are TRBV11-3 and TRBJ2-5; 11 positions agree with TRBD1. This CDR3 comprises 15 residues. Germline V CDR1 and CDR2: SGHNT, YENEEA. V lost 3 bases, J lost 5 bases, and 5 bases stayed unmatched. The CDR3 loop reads CASSLRTGGGETQYF. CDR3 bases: TGTGCCAGCAGCTTGAGGACAGGGGGCGGGGAGACCCAGTACTTC.

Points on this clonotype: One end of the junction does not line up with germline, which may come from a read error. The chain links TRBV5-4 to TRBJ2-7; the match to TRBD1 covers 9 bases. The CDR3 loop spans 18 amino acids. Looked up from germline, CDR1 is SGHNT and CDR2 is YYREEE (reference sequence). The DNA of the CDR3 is TGTGCCGGCAGCTTGGGGGGCTCCTCGGACAGGGGACTCTACGAGCAGTACTTC. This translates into CAGSLGGSSDRGLYEQYF. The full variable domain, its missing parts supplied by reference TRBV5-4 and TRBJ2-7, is ETGVTQSPTHLIKTRGQQVTLRCSSQSGHNTVSWYQQALGQGPQFIFQYYREEENGRGNFPPRFSGLQFPNYSSELNVNALELDDSALYLCAGSLGGSSDRGLYEQYFGPGTRLTVT.

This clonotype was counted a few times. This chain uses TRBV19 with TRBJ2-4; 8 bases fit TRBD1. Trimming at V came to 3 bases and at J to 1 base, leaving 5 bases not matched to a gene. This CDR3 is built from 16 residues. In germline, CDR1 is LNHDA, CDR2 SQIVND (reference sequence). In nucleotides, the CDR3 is TGTGCCAGTAGTATGCTTCAGGGGGCGGCCAAAAACATTCAGTACTTC. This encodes CASSMLQGAAKNIQYF. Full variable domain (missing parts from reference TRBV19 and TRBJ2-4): DGGITQSPKYLFRKEGQNVTLSCEQNLNHDAMYWYRQDPGQGLRLIYYSQIVNDFQKGDIAEGYSVSREKKESFPLTVTSAQKNPTAFYLCASSMLQGAAKNIQYFGAGTRLSVL.

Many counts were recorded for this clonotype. CDR3 sequence reads: CASKGLAGETQYF. The DNA for the CDR3 is TGTGCCAGCAAGGGACTAGCGGGGGAGACCCAGTACTTC. The genes are TRBV6-1 and TRBJ2-5; TRBD2 matches at 13 bases. Germline loops: CDR1 MNHNS, CDR2 SASEGT. The CDR3 is 13 residues long. Germline trimming cut 7 bases from V and 5 bases from J; bases unmatched to any gene: 1.